This entry is about one T cell receptor beta chain. No antigen is known for it. At one end, the junction sequence differs from germline, possibly due to a read error. The source of the sample is a study of tumor-infiltrating lymphocytes in primary liver carcinoma. Across the whole study: Productive TCRbeta read yields ran from roughly 3.65 to 7.13 million per sample and were similar between tissues.

Priming with a constant-region primer yielded TCR beta cDNA from 500 ng total RNA. Three-round nested multiplex PCR performed with slightly modified ARM-PCR produced the TCR beta libraries. Each of the first two PCR rounds ran approximately 11 cycles with TRBV1-TRBV30 forward and C-beta reverse primers. A single record per CDR3 protein comes from TCRdb applying MiXCR to the multiplex PCR reads. The sample includes under 85,000 distinct CDR3 sequences, approximately 72% seen only once; the top ten take around 19%. Germline CDR1 and CDR2: MDHEN and SYDVKM. The length of the CDR3 is 11 residues. Unsorted bulk tissue (roughly 17-34 mg) underwent RNA and DNA co-extraction. Overall study findings and caveats: The study found only about 7.5-25% of top clones in all five tumor regions.

The gene calls are TRBV28 and TRBJ2-7, with D unresolved. Sequenced: liver tumor tissue from sampling region 1. The subset here: tumor region T1, superior pole. The sequence derives from a man aged 35 to 55 with primary liver carcinoma and hepatitis B virus infection. The DNA for the CDR3 is TGTGCCAGCAGCAATTCCCGCGAGCAGTACTTT. Protein product: CASSNSREQYF.